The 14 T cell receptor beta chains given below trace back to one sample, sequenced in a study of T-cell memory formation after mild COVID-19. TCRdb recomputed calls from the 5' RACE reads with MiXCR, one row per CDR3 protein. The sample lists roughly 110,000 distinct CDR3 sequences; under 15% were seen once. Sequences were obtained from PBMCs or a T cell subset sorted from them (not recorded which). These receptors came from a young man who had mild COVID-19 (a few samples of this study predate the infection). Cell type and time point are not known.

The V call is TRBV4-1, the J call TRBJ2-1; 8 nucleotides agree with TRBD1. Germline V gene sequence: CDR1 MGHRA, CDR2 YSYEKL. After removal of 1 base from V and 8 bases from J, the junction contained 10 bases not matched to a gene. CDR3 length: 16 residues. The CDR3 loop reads CASSQVVTGDFHEQFF. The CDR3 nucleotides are TGCGCCAGCAGCCAAGTTGTGACAGGGGATTTCCATGAGCAGTTCTTC.

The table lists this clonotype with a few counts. The DNA for the CDR3 is TGTGCCAGCAGTCCTTCGTGGGGGGACTATGGCTACACCTTC. Encoded protein: CASSPSWGDYGYTF. V gene TRBV6-5 combines with J gene TRBJ1-2; the D gene is possibly TRBD1 (5 bases). The CDR3 spans 14 residues. The germline gives CDR1 MNHEY, CDR2 SVGAGI. Between the trimmed V and J ends, which lost 5 bases and 3 bases, there was a span of 13 bases.

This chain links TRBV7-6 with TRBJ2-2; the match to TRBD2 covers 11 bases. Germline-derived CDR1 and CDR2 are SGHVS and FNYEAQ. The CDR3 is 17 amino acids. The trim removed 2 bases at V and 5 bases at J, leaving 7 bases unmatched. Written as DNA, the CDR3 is TGTGCCAGCAGCTTATCGGCTAGCGGGGGGAGAACCGGGGAGCTGTTTTTT. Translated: CASSLSASGGRTGELFF.

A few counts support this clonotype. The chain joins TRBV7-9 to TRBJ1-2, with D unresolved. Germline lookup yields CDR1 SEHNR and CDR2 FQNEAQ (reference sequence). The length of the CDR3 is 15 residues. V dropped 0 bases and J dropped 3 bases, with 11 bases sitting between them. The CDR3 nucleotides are TGTGCCAGCAGCTTAGCTACTATAAGGGACTATGGCTACACCTTC. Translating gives CASSLATIRDYGYTF.

The CDR3 coding sequence is TGTGCCAGCAGCGTAGGGGGCGGGACTGCCATCACAGATACGCAGTATTTT. Amino acids: CASSVGGGTAITDTQYF. This chain joins TRBV9 and TRBJ2-3, with D perhaps matching TRBD2 (6 bases). V was trimmed by 0 bases and J by 2 bases, leaving 16 bases between them. The CDR3 covers 17 residues. CDR1 and CDR2 (germline): SGDLS, YYNGEE.

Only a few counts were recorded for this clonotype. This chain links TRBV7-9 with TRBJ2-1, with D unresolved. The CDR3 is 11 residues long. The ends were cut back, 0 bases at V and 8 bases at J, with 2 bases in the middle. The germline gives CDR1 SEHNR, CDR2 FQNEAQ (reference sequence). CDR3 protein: CASSLADEQFF. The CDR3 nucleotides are TGTGCCAGCAGCTTAGCGGATGAGCAGTTCTTC. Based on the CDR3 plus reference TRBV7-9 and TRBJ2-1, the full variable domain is DTGVSQNPRHKITKRGQNVTFRCDPISEHNRLYWYRQTLGQGPEFLTYFQNEAQLEKSRLLSDRFSAERPKGSFSTLEIQRTEQGDSAMYLCASSLADEQFFGPGTRLTVL.

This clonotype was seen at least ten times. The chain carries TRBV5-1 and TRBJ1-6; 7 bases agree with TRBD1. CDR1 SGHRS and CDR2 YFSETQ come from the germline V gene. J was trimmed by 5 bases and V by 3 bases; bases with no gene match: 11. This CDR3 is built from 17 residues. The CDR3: CASSWTPDRSHNSPLHF. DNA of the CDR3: TGCGCCAGCAGCTGGACCCCGGACAGGTCCCATAATTCACCCCTCCACTTT.

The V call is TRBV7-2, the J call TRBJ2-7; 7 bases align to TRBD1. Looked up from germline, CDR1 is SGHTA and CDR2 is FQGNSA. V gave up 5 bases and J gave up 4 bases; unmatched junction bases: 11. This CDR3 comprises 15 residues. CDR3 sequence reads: CASSPLGQLNYEQYF. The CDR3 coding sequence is TGTGCCAGCAGCCCCCTGGGACAGTTAAATTACGAGCAGTACTTC.

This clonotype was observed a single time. Written as DNA, the CDR3 is TGTGCCAGCAGCCCGGTCTACTGGGAGCAGTACTTC. This gives the protein CASSPVYWEQYF. The chain combines TRBV11-2 with TRBJ2-7, with D hard to call. The CDR3 consists of 12 residues. CDR1 is SGHAT, CDR2 FQNNGV, per germline. V dropped 5 bases and J dropped 7 bases, with 12 bases sitting between them.

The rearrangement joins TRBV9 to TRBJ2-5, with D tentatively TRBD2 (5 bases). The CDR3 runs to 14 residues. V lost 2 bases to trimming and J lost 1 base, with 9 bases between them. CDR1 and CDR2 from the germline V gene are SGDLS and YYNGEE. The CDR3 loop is CASSVSGSQETQYF. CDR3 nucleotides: TGTGCCAGCAGCGTGAGCGGTTCCCAAGAGACCCAGTACTTC. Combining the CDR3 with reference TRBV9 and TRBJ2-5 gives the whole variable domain DSGVTQTPKHLITATGQRVTLRCSPRSGDLSVYWYQQSLDQGLQFLIQYYNGEERAKGNILERFSAQQFPDLHSELNLSSLELGDSALYFCASSVSGSQETQYFGPGTRLLVL.

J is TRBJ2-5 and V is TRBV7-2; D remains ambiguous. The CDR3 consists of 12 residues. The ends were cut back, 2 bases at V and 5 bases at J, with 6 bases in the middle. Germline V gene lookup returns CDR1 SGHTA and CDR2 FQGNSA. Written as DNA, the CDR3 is TGTGCCAGCAGCTTACTCGCCGAGACCCAGTACTTC. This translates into CASSLLAETQYF.

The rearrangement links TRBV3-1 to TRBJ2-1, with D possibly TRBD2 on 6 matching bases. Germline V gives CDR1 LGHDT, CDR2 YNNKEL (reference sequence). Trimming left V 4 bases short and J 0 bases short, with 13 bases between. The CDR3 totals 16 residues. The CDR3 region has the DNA TGTGCCAGCAGCCTCCGGGACTCCAGCTCCTACAATGAGCAGTTCTTC. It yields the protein CASSLRDSSSYNEQFF.

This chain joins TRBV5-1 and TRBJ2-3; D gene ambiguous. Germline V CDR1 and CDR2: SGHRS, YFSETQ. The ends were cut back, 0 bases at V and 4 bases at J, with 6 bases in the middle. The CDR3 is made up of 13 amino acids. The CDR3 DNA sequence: TGCGCCAGCAGCTTGGATGACGCAGATACGCAGTATTTT. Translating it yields CASSLDDADTQYF.

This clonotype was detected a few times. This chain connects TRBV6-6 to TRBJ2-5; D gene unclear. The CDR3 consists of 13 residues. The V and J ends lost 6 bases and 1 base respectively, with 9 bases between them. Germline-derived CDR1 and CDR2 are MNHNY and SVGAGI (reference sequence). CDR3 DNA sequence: TGTGCCAGCAGCCCTAGGGCCCAAGAGACCCAGTACTTC. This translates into CASSPRAQETQYF.